This T cell receptor beta chain was sequenced for a study of blood T cell repertoires in COVID-19 (dated by TCRdb to the early 2020s). Context from the whole study: Collaborator samples came from the United States, Italy and Spain and covered acute and convalescent phases of COVID-19. The prospective study material was composed of cDNA or gDNA derived from T cells, B-cell-depleted T cells, or PBMCs. A freely available public database, intended as a resource for researchers studying the immune response to SARS-CoV-2, is where the repertoires were released. Where available, HLA class I and class II types were taken from metadata supplied by the sample provider and were not determined by assay-based typing. Samples came from the ongoing ImmuneRACE study (first 160 participants) plus 1,254 subjects from 6 global collaborators. Deeply sampled blood TCRbeta repertoires from subjects exposed to, actively infected with, or recovered from COVID-19 were included in the dataset. A de-identified subject ID, COVID-19 status, age in years and sex were almost always included in the sample metadata.

In the prospective study, participants were about 18 to 89 years old, resided in 24 geographic areas of the United States, and were enrolled through a virtual design. In the prospective study, cohorts were assigned on the basis of participant-reported clinical history obtained from a screening survey and a study questionnaire. In the prospective study, mobile phlebotomists collected whole blood, serum and a nasopharyngeal or oropharyngeal swab from each participant. Participants in the prospective study had the option to provide additional blood draws and questionnaires over a roughly 2-month period. Before DNA extraction, blood samples from the prospective study were shipped at room temperature or frozen. TCRbeta CDR3 regions were amplified from genomic DNA using the immunoSEQ Assay, a bias-controlled multiplex PCR. The original pipeline was this. The number of nucleated cells in each sample was estimated from the amplification of reference gene primers within the assay. Sequence reads were collapsed and filtered to measure the absolute abundance of every unique TCRbeta CDR3 rearrangement. For each sample, productive Simpson clonality was calculated as the square root of Simpson's diversity index across productive rearrangements. TCRdb took over this immuneACCESS table, retaining in-frame rearrangements with V and J assigned. Such tables are incomplete; in checked studies, under half of the missing clones stem from an unresolved V gene, and the remainder is unexplained. That table is the source of V, J and clone size, and D and trimming were worked out from the DNA. A total of hundreds of thousands of clones appear in this sample, around 90% of them only once. The ten largest account for around 1.7% of the sample.

Trimming leaves V shorter by 4 bases and J shorter by 0 bases, with the junction holding 6 bases beyond the gene matches. The CDR3 runs 15 amino acids, cysteine and phenylalanine included. Only the CDR3 DNA is retained, 45 bases long and in frame from the first base. Looking up the germline V gene yields CDR1 SGDLS and CDR2 YYNGEE. What the research found in general, with its limitations: The quantity of clinical and demographic metadata differed by source and by participant and was supplied without curation.

About this clone itself: No antigen is known for it. No base-level quality is on record; no much larger clone is a single base apart.

The sequenced sample was PBMCs or T cells enriched from blood (not recorded which). Recombination connected TRBV9 to TRBJ1-2; 7 central bases correspond to TRBD1. The source is a woman between 18 and 30 years old with acute COVID-19. Here the CDR3 is given as CASSPTTGPNYGYTF. Read as DNA, the sequence is TGTGCCAGCAGCCCTACGACAGGGCCTAACTATGGCTACACCTTC.